The T cell receptor (beta chain) under discussion was sequenced for a study of naive and memory T cell subsets. Regarding the study as a whole: Potentially, T cell activation and differentiation skew this RNA-based measurement.

Adult healthy volunteers gave 2.5 ml peripheral blood for whole-blood RNA. A UMI-containing oligonucleotide was joined by 3' ligation to the TCR cDNA template. Alpha and beta constant region primers primed reverse transcription for blood and skin samples. TCRdb passed the 5' RACE reads through MiXCR, listing each CDR3 protein once. The repertoire holds over 20,000 distinct CDR3 sequences, with under 30% as singletons. This clonotype was seen at least ten times. The antigen is unknown. Trimming took 1 base from V and 6 from J; bases not matched to a gene: 11. This CDR3 region has 17 residues. The V gene's germline CDR1 is MGHRA and CDR2 YSYEKL.

The rearrangement uses TRBV4-1 and TRBJ2-4; TRBD1 aligns across 8 bases. The sequence was collected from a female donor in good health. CDR3 region: CASSQVGQGARSNIQYF. The CDR3 nucleotides are TGCGCCAGCAGCCAAGTCGGGCAGGGGGCGCGATCAAACATTCAGTACTTC.